These 16 T cell receptor beta chains were all obtained from the same sample, sequenced in a study of cytomegalovirus exposure and HLA in healthy donors. Researchers ran the PCR with 60 Vbeta and 13 Jbeta primers. Sequencing used immunoSEQ multiplex PCR; TCRdb keeps in-frame clones, though not all of them. The sample lists under 200,000 clones, approximately 70% occurring once. Specimen: PBMCs. The receptors stem from a woman aged 40 to 50 in good health and CMV-seropositive.

This chain connects TRBV10-3 to TRBJ2-7; the match to TRBD2 covers 8 bases. The germline V gene has CDR1 ENHRY and CDR2 SYGVKD. V lost 7 bases, J lost 2 bases, and 7 bases stayed unmatched. The CDR3 spans 14 residues. In nucleotides, the CDR3 is TGTGCCATCATTGCGGGAGGCGCCCCCTACGAGCAGTACTTC. This sequence encodes CAIIAGGAPYEQYF.

The chain combines TRBV10-2 with TRBJ1-4; 7 positions match TRBD1. The CDR3 totals 13 residues. V lost 10 bases to trimming and J lost 4 bases; unmatched junction nucleotides: 6. The germline CDR1 and CDR2 sequences are WSHSY and SAAADI. The CDR3 nucleotides read TGCGCCACCGGACAGGCTCTTAATGAAAAACTGTTTTTT. This codes for CATGQALNEKLFF.

The genes are TRBV7-2 and TRBJ2-2; D is possibly TRBD2 (5 bases). Deletions cut 1 base from V and 5 bases from J, with 8 bases between. The CDR3 length is 14 residues. The germline gives CDR1 SGHTA, CDR2 FQGNSA. The CDR3 nucleotides read TGTGCCAGCAGCTTAGATGCGGGTACCGGGGAGCTGTTTTTT. Protein sequence: CASSLDAGTGELFF.

CDR3: CASRSSTGSTGELFF. The CDR3 DNA is TGTGCCAGCAGATCGAGTACGGGTAGCACCGGGGAGCTGTTTTTT. The V and J genes are TRBV11-3 and TRBJ2-2, with D unclear. With 6 bases removed from V and 4 bases from J, the gap between germline ends came to 15 bases. This CDR3 has 15 amino acids. The germline CDR1 and CDR2 sequences are SGHNT and YENEEA.

The rearrangement joins TRBV2 to TRBJ2-1; 8 nucleotides match TRBD1. Losses at the gene ends were 9 bases for V and 2 bases for J; bases not matched to a gene: 3. Germline CDR1 is SNHLY and CDR2 is FYNNEI. The CDR3 is 13 amino acids. CDR3 DNA sequence: TGTGCCAGTAGGACAGGGACCTACAATGAGCAGTTCTTC. It encodes CASRTGTYNEQFF.

The chain carries TRBV6-6 and TRBJ1-1, with TRBD1 matching over 7 bases. In germline, CDR1 is MNHNY, CDR2 SVGAGI (reference sequence). Trimming cost V 2 bases and J 3 bases; bases outside gene matches: 3. The CDR3 runs to 14 residues. CDR3 region: CASSYHTGDTEAFF. Here the CDR3 DNA reads TGTGCCAGCAGTTACCACACAGGGGACACTGAAGCTTTCTTT.

This clone has only one observation. The chain joins TRBV6-1 to TRBJ2-7; D is perhaps TRBD1 (5 bases). Germline V CDR1 and CDR2: MNHNS, SASEGT. V lost 3 bases and J 0 bases, leaving 12 bases between the germline ends. The CDR3 runs 15 residues. CDR3 nucleotide sequence: TGTGCCAGCAGTGATCCCCAGGGTTCCTCCTACGAGCAGTACTTC. Its translation is CASSDPQGSSYEQYF.

The V gene is TRBV29-1, the J gene TRBJ2-4; 7 positions match TRBD2. The ends lost 4 bases at V and 0 bases at J; junction bases unmatched: 12. The germline V gene encodes CDR1 SQVTM and CDR2 ANQGSEA. The CDR3 is 17 amino acids. The CDR3 region is CSVVGGRGILAKNIQYF. CDR3 nucleotides: TGCAGCGTTGTAGGCGGGCGGGGGATTCTAGCCAAAAACATTCAGTACTTC.

The chain carries TRBV15 and TRBJ1-4; D might be TRBD1 (5 bases). From germline, CDR1 is LNHNV and CDR2 YYDKDF (reference sequence). Between the trimmed V and J ends, which lost 1 base and 5 bases, there was a span of 14 bases. The CDR3 is 16 amino acids. The CDR3 loop is CATSRALGDGNEKLFF. The DNA of the CDR3 is TGTGCCACCAGCAGAGCGCTAGGGGATGGGAATGAAAAACTGTTTTTT. Drawing the rest from reference TRBV15 and TRBJ1-4, the complete variable domain is DAMVIQNPRYQVTQFGKPVTLSCSQTLNHNVMYWYQQKSSQAPKLLFHYYDKDFNNEADTPDNFQSRRPNTSFCFLDIRSPGLGDTAMYLCATSRALGDGNEKLFFGSGTQLSVL.

The genes are TRBV29-1 and TRBJ1-2, with TRBD1 identical over 12 bases. The germline V gene encodes CDR1 SQVTM and CDR2 ANQGSEA. CDR3 length equals 13 residues. With V trimmed by 3 bases and J by 8 bases, 4 bases remained unmatched. The CDR3 region is CSVEGQGAGGYTF. DNA of the CDR3: TGCAGCGTTGAGGGACAGGGGGCAGGGGGCTACACCTTC.

This clone was counted a few times. The chain uses TRBV9 and TRBJ1-5, with D possibly matching TRBD1 (5 bases). The CDR3 extends over 14 amino acids. Trimming left V 3 bases short and J 6 bases short, with 13 bases between. Per germline, CDR1 SGDLS and CDR2 YYNGEE. CDR3 in DNA: TGTGCCAGCAGCGATACAGGCTCATCTCAGCCCCAGCATTTT. Translated: CASSDTGSSQPQHF.

This chain connects TRBV28 to TRBJ1-1; D not certain. Trimming removed 5 bases from V and 1 base from J, with 11 bases in between. Germline CDR1 and CDR2: MDHEN and SYDVKM. This CDR3 has 14 amino acids. This chain's CDR3 is CASSHHSGNTEAFF. In DNA form, the CDR3 reads TGTGCCAGCAGTCACCACAGCGGGAACACTGAAGCTTTCTTT.

The chain recombines TRBV19 with TRBJ2-1; TRBD2 matches 8 bases. V trimming: 7 bases; J trimming: 6 bases; junction bases outside the gene matches: 8. Germline V CDR1 and CDR2: LNHDA, SQIVND (reference sequence). This CDR3 has 14 residues. The CDR3 region is CASNVAGNINEQFF. Here the CDR3 DNA reads TGTGCCAGTAACGTAGCGGGAAACATCAATGAGCAGTTCTTC. Complete variable domain (other parts from reference TRBV19 and TRBJ2-1): DGGITQSPKYLFRKEGQNVTLSCEQNLNHDAMYWYRQDPGQGLRLIYYSQIVNDFQKGDIAEGYSVSREKKESFPLTVTSAQKNPTAFYLCASNVAGNINEQFFGPGTRLTVL.

V and J are TRBV5-1 and TRBJ2-3; 14 bases line up with TRBD2. Germline V gene sequence: CDR1 SGHRS, CDR2 YFSETQ. V trimming: 4 bases; J trimming: 5 bases; junction bases outside the gene matches: 6. The CDR3 sequence is 16 residues long. The CDR3 nucleotides are TGCGCCAGCAGCCCGGGACTAGCGGGAGTGGGAGATACGCAGTATTTT. The encoded protein is CASSPGLAGVGDTQYF.

This clone came up a few times. At one end, the junction sequence differs from germline, possibly due to a read error. This rearrangement joins TRBV7-9 to TRBJ1-4; 7 nucleotides agree with TRBD1. The germline V gene encodes CDR1 SEHNR and CDR2 FQNEAQ (reference sequence). This CDR3 comprises 12 residues. The CDR3 region has the DNA TGTTCCAGCAGCTTGAGCCCGGGACAGAGCTTTTTT. Protein product: CSSSLSPGQSFF.

The chain employs TRBV7-2 and TRBJ1-3, with D unresolved. The CDR3 is 16 residues long. Trimming stripped 1 base from V and 0 bases from J, with 10 bases between. The germline CDR1 and CDR2 sequences are SGHTA and FQGNSA. The CDR3 DNA reads as TGTGCCAGCAGCTTAGACTCCGCGTCCTCTGGAAACACCATATATTTT. This codes for CASSLDSASSGNTIYF.